This entry lists 24 T cell receptor beta chains sequenced from one sample in a study of T cell repertoires in cytomegalovirus infection. Via MiXCR, TCRdb re-called the reads, giving one row per CDR3 protein. Of approximately 500,000 distinct CDR3 sequences listed, 30% to 40% are singletons. No antigen has been assigned to these receptors. The starting material was cultured PBMCs, obtained from culture after CMV antigen stimulation. These TCRs come from a human donor in good health (CMV status not recorded). Some clones in this sample may be carry-over from other donors' samples.

This clonotype was recorded only once. The chain employs TRBV6-6 and TRBJ2-1; 9 bases align to TRBD1. Germline values: CDR1 MNHNY, CDR2 SVGAGI (reference sequence). Unmatched junction bases numbered 7, after V lost 4 bases and J lost 6 bases. The CDR3 extends over 15 amino acids. CDR3 sequence reads: CASSSDRGPGNEQFF. DNA for the CDR3: TGTGCCAGCAGTTCGGACAGGGGTCCGGGCAATGAGCAGTTCTTC.

A note on this clonotype: A junction end diverges from the germline sequence, so it may reflect a read error. The chain is built from TRBV6-2 or TRBV6-3 and TRBJ2-2; the D gene is possibly TRBD1 (7 bases). The CDR3 spans 16 residues. CDR1 is MNHEY and CDR2 is SVGEGT in the germline V gene. The CDR3 here is CASCYLQGRSTGELFF. In nucleotides, the CDR3 is TGTGCCAGCTGTTACCTACAGGGGAGGAGCACCGGGGAGCTGTTTTTT.

The J gene is TRBJ2-1, the V gene TRBV7-2; D is unresolved. CDR3 length: 13 amino acids. Germline loops: CDR1 SGHTA, CDR2 FQGNSA. Trimming shortened V by 3 bases and J by 5 bases, and 8 bases separated the two germline ends. Here the CDR3 DNA reads TGTGCCAGCAGCTTTTTAGAAAACAATGAGCAGTTCTTC. This codes for CASSFLENNEQFF. The full variable domain, its missing parts supplied by reference TRBV7-2 and TRBJ2-1, is GAGVSQSPSNKVTEKGKDVELRCDPISGHTALYWYRQSLGQGLEFLIYFQGNSAPDKSGLPSDRFSAERTGGSVSTLTIQRTQQEDSAVYLCASSFLENNEQFFGPGTRLTVL.

The chain is built from TRBV5-3 and TRBJ2-1; D uncertain. TRBV5-3 counts as an open reading frame of uncertain function. V gave up 8 bases and J gave up 0 bases, with 15 bases separating them. The CDR3 spans 15 residues. The CDR3 nucleotides read TGTGCCAGCAGCCCGCCCCCGAGCTCCTACAATGAGCAGTTCTTC. This encodes CASSPPPSSYNEQFF.

The chain links TRBV11-3 to TRBJ1-2, with D possibly TRBD1 on 6 matching bases. The ends were cut back, 5 bases at V and 3 bases at J, with 16 bases in the middle. Germline assignment: CDR1 SGHNT and CDR2 YENEEA. This CDR3 contains 15 residues. The CDR3 region is CASSDPGALDYGYTF. CDR3 coding DNA: TGTGCCAGCAGCGATCCAGGGGCGCTAGACTATGGCTACACCTTC.

This clonotype has only a few counts. This rearrangement joins TRBV6-6 to TRBJ1-3; D call uncertain. The CDR3 length is 15 residues. Germline CDR1 and CDR2: MNHNY and SVGAGI (reference sequence). With 7 bases removed from V and 0 bases from J, the gap between germline ends came to 13 bases. CDR3 residues: CASKQDLSSGNTIYF. Written as DNA, the CDR3 is TGTGCCAGCAAGCAGGACTTAAGCTCTGGAAACACCATATATTTT.

The chain employs TRBV20-1 and TRBJ1-3; the D is unclear. V was shortened by 4 bases and J by 3 bases, with 7 bases between the two germline ends. Germline CDR1 is DFQATT and CDR2 is SNEGSKA (reference sequence). The CDR3 is 12 amino acids. CDR3 amino acids: CSAIGSGNTIYF. The CDR3 DNA reads as TGCAGTGCTATCGGGAGTGGAAACACCATATATTTT.

This clonotype was seen once. V usage is TRBV5-1 and J usage is TRBJ2-1; TRBD2 agrees at 7 bases. V gave up 0 bases and J gave up 4 bases; unmatched junction bases: 7. CDR1 and CDR2 from the germline V gene are SGHRS and YFSETQ. The length of the CDR3 is 16 residues. The DNA of the CDR3 is TGCGCCAGCAGCTTGGTCGGGGCTAGCGGATACAATGAGCAGTTCTTC. It specifies CASSLVGASGYNEQFF.

This clonotype occurred many times. The chain has TRBV7-2 and TRBJ2-2; 12 bases are a match to TRBD2. V dropped 4 bases and J dropped 7; count of bases not matched to a gene: 13. The CDR3 spans 18 residues. From germline, CDR1 is SGHTA and CDR2 FQGNSA. CDR3 amino acids: CASSSNNLAGGPVGELFF. Here the CDR3 DNA reads TGTGCCAGCAGCTCGAATAACCTAGCGGGAGGGCCGGTCGGGGAGCTGTTTTTT. The variable domain in full, completed from reference TRBV7-2 and TRBJ2-2, reads GAGVSQSPSNKVTEKGKDVELRCDPISGHTALYWYRQSLGQGLEFLIYFQGNSAPDKSGLPSDRFSAERTGGSVSTLTIQRTQQEDSAVYLCASSSNNLAGGPVGELFFGEGSRLTVL.

Here the CDR3 reads CATSATPGNTEAFF. The CDR3 bases are TGTGCCACCAGTGCCACCCCGGGGAACACTGAAGCTTTCTTT. J is TRBJ1-1 and V is TRBV24-1; the D is unclear. The germline gives CDR1 KGHDR, CDR2 SFDVKD. V lost 5 bases and J lost 1, with 10 bases in between. This CDR3 contains 14 residues.

The chain couples TRBV19 to TRBJ1-5, with 10 positions matching TRBD1. This CDR3 has 16 residues. The trim removed 6 bases at V and 4 bases at J, leaving 9 bases unmatched. Germline V CDR1 and CDR2: LNHDA, SQIVND (reference sequence). The CDR3 nucleotides are TGTGCCAGTAGCACTCGTAGGGACAGGGGAAATCAGCCCCAGCATTTT. Translation: CASSTRRDRGNQPQHF. Combining the CDR3 with reference TRBV19 and TRBJ1-5 gives the whole variable domain DGGITQSPKYLFRKEGQNVTLSCEQNLNHDAMYWYRQDPGQGLRLIYYSQIVNDFQKGDIAEGYSVSREKKESFPLTVTSAQKNPTAFYLCASSTRRDRGNQPQHFGDGTRLSIL.

This clonotype was seen a single time. The chain is built from TRBV7-9 and TRBJ2-1; D unresolved. CDR1 and CDR2 from the germline V gene are SEHNR and FQNEAQ (reference sequence). This CDR3 spans 12 amino acids. V was clipped by 5 bases and J by 13 bases, with 15 bases between them. The CDR3 region has the DNA TGTGCCAGCAGCCCGAGTTTCCCGAAACAGTTCTTC. This codes for CASSPSFPKQFF.

The V and J genes are TRBV13 and TRBJ2-5; weak D call: TRBD1 (5 bases). Trimming took 0 bases from V and 0 from J, leaving 11 bases between them. CDR1 is PRHDT and CDR2 is FYEKMQ in the germline V gene (reference sequence). There are 16 residues in the CDR3. CDR3: CASSLGRQTYQETQYF. For the CDR3, the DNA is TGTGCCAGCAGCTTAGGGCGACAGACGTACCAAGAGACCCAGTACTTC.

At least ten counts were recorded for this clonotype. The CDR3 DNA reads as TGTGCCAGCAGCTCTGCAACGGGGAACTATGGCTACACCTTC. Amino acids: CASSSATGNYGYTF. The V gene is TRBV7-2, the J gene TRBJ1-2; D gene unclear. Germline CDR1 SGHTA, CDR2 FQGNSA. V lost 4 bases and J lost 2, with 11 bases in between. The CDR3 covers 14 residues.

The J gene is TRBJ1-2, the V gene TRBV28; D perhaps matches TRBD1 (5 bases). CDR3 size: 12 residues. From germline, CDR1 is MDHEN and CDR2 SYDVKM. V lost 6 bases and J lost 10, with 15 bases in between. The CDR3 region has the DNA TGTGCCAGCAGGCCGGGACCCCAAGTCTACACCTTC. This translates into CASRPGPQVYTF.

At least ten counts were recorded for this clonotype. The chain has TRBV7-8 and TRBJ2-1; 12 nucleotides align to TRBD2. Germline CDR1 SGHVS, CDR2 FQNEAQ. With V trimmed by 5 bases and J by 4 bases, 6 bases remained unmatched. The CDR3 runs to 16 residues. CDR3 sequence (DNA): TGTGCCAGCAGCGCAGGAGGACTAGCGGGATACAATGAGCAGTTCTTC. Its protein product is CASSAGGLAGYNEQFF.

The chain joins TRBV28 to TRBJ1-1; tentative D call: TRBD1 (6 bases). Germline V gene lookup returns CDR1 MDHEN and CDR2 SYDVKM. V was trimmed by 1 base and J by 3 bases, leaving 12 bases between them. This CDR3 comprises 15 residues. CDR3 loop: CASSLYGEGDTEAFF. CDR3 bases: TGTGCCAGCAGTTTATATGGGGAGGGGGACACTGAAGCTTTCTTT.

This chain joins TRBV7-9 and TRBJ2-1; maybe TRBD1 (6 bases). Per germline, CDR1 SEHNR and CDR2 FQNEAQ (reference sequence). Trimming stripped 5 bases from V and 1 base from J, with 15 bases between. This CDR3 contains 16 residues. DNA of the CDR3: TGTGCCAGCAGCCCTAGAGGGGGTAGATCCTACAATGAGCAGTTCTTC. This gives the protein CASSPRGGRSYNEQFF.

This rearrangement joins TRBV12-3 or TRBV12-4 to TRBJ1-6; D is ambiguous. The CDR3 is 15 residues long. Trimming removed 5 bases at V and 2 bases at J, with 10 bases between. CDR3 amino acids: CASSPTGAYNSPLHF. The CDR3 coding sequence is TGTGCCAGCAGTCCAACCGGGGCCTATAATTCACCCCTCCACTTT.

This clonotype occurred a few times. The genes are TRBV28 and TRBJ2-7; D perhaps matches TRBD1 (5 bases). The CDR3 length is 13 residues. CDR1 and CDR2 (germline): MDHEN, SYDVKM. V lost 3 bases to trimming and J lost 6 bases, with 12 bases between them. This CDR3 reads CASSLTGQGEQYF. DNA of the CDR3: TGTGCCAGCAGTTTGACGGGCCAGGGCGAGCAGTACTTC.

The chain is built from TRBV7-4 and TRBJ1-1, with D uncertain. Trimming removed 8 bases at V and 1 base at J, with 8 bases between. CDR3 length: 12 amino acids. Per germline, CDR1 SGHVT and CDR2 SQSDAQ. The chain's CDR3 is CASRLANTEAFF. Here the CDR3 DNA reads TGTGCCAGCCGGTTGGCGAACACTGAAGCTTTCTTT.

This clonotype showed up just a few times. The chain joins TRBV27 to TRBJ2-7, with 15 bases identical to TRBD2. The CDR3 sequence is 17 residues long. The trim removed 4 bases at V and 4 bases at J, leaving 8 bases unmatched. In germline, CDR1 is MNHEY, CDR2 SMNVEV (reference sequence). The CDR3 loop reads CASSSLRGLAGGYEQYF. In DNA form, the CDR3 reads TGTGCCAGCAGTTCTTTACGGGGACTAGCGGGAGGATACGAGCAGTACTTC.

The chain employs TRBV5-1 and TRBJ1-2; D is possibly TRBD1 (5 bases). The CDR3 has 14 residues. Per the germline V gene, CDR1 is SGHRS and CDR2 is YFSETQ. Trimming stripped 0 bases from V and 0 bases from J, with 6 bases between. This chain's CDR3 is CASSLEGPNYGYTF. In nucleotides, the CDR3 is TGCGCCAGCAGCTTGGAGGGGCCTAACTATGGCTACACCTTC.

This clonotype was seen a few times. V usage is TRBV4-1 and J usage is TRBJ2-1, with 12 bases that match TRBD2. V was pared by 2 bases and J by 2 bases, with 1 base of the junction left unmatched. The CDR3 sequence is 16 residues long. From germline, CDR1 is MGHRA and CDR2 YSYEKL. CDR3 sequence: CASSQRLAGAYNEQFF. The CDR3 bases are TGCGCCAGCAGCCAACGACTAGCGGGAGCCTACAATGAGCAGTTCTTC.